This T cell receptor beta chain was profiled in a study of molecular identifiers for immune sequencing clone quantification. Regarding this clonotype: Its specificity is unknown. A read error may produce the germline difference seen at one junction end.

Findings and limits, study-wide: Clone sizes that are highly expanded could be underestimated when identical TCR molecules share a barcode.

Using its own MiXCR run on the PCR reads, TCRdb lists one record per CDR3 protein. Seen here are over 100,000 distinct CDR3 sequences, under 40% observed once, and the top ten hold about 9.7%. The CDR3 covers 16 residues. Sorted cell numbers of roughly 20,000 to 1,100,000, with 10%, 30% or 50% RNA, served as input for naive CD8 libraries. V usage is TRBV12-3 or TRBV12-4 and J usage is TRBJ1-6; D is possibly TRBD1 (5 bases). What was sequenced was naive CD8+ T cells from blood, with Jurkat cell RNA spiked in. The subset here: FACS-sorted CD8+CD4-CCR7+CD45RA+ naive T cells. This clonotype was sampled from a human donor in good health. Some libraries in this study had Jurkat cell RNA spiked in. CDR3: CANSTLPGRSDSPLHF. The CDR3 DNA reads TGTGCCAACAGTACCCTCCCGGGGCGGAGTGATTCACCCCTCCACTTT.